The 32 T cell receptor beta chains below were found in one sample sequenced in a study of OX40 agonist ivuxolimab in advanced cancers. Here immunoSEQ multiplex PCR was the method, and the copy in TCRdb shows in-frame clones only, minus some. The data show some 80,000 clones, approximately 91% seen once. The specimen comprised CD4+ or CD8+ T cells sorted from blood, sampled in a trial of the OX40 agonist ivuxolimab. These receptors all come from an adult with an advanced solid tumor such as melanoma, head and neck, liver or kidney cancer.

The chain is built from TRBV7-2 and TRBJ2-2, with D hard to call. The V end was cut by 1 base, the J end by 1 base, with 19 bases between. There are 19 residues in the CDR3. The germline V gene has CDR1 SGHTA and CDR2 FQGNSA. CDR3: CASSLGADALDLNTGELFF. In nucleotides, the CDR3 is TGTGCCAGCAGCTTAGGTGCAGATGCACTCGACCTGAACACCGGGGAGCTGTTTTTT.

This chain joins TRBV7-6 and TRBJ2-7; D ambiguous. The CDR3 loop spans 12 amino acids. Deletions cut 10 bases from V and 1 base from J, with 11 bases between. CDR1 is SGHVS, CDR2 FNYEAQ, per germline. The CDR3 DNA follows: TGTGCCACGGGCCAAACTTCCTACGAGCAGTACTTC. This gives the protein CATGQTSYEQYF. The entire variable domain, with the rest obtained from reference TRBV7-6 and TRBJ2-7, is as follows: GAGVSQSPRYKVTKRGQDVALRCDPISGHVSLYWYRQALGQGPEFLTYFNYEAQQDKSGLPNDRFSAERPEGSISTLTIQRTEQRDSAMYRCATGQTSYEQYFGPGTRLTVT.

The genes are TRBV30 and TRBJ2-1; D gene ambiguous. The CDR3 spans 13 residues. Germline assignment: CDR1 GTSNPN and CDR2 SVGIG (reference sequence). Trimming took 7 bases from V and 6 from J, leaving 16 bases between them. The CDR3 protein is CALTPGWSNEQFF. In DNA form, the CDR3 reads TGTGCCTTGACTCCTGGCTGGAGCAATGAGCAGTTCTTC.

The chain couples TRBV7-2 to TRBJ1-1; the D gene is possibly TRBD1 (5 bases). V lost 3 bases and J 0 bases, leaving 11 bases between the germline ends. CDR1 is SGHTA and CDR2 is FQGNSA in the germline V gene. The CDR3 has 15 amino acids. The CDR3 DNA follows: TGTGCCAGCAGCTTCCGGCAGGGACTGAACACTGAAGCTTTCTTT. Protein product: CASSFRQGLNTEAFF.

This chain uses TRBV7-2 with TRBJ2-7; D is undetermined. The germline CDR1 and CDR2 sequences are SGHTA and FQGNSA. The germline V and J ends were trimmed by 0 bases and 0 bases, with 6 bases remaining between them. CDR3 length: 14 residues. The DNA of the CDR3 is TGTGCCAGCAGCTTAGCGCACACCTCCTACGAGCAGTACTTC. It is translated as CASSLAHTSYEQYF.

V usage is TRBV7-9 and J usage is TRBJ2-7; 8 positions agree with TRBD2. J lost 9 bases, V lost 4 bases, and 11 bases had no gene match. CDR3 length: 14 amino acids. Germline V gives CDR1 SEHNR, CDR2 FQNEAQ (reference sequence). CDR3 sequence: CASSSVAGNGRQYF. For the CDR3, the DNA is TGTGCCAGCAGCTCGGTAGCGGGAAATGGCCGGCAGTACTTC.

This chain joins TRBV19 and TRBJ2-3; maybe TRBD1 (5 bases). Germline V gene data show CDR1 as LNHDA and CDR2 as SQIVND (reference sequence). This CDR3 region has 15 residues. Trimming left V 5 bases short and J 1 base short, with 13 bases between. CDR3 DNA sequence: TGTGCCAGTAGTTCCAGGGTTCTGGGCACAGATACGCAGTATTTT. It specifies CASSSRVLGTDTQYF.

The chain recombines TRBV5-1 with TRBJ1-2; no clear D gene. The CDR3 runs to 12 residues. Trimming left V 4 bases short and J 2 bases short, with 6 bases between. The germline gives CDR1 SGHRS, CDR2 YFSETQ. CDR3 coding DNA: TGCGCCAGCAGCGAAGGCAACTATGGCTACACCTTC. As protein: CASSEGNYGYTF.

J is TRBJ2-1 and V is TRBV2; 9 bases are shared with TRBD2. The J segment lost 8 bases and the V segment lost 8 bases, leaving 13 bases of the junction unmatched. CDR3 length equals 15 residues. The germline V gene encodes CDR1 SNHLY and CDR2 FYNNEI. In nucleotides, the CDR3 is TGTGCCAGCGACCTGGAAAGCGGGGGGTCGCATGAGCAGTTCTTC. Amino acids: CASDLESGGSHEQFF.

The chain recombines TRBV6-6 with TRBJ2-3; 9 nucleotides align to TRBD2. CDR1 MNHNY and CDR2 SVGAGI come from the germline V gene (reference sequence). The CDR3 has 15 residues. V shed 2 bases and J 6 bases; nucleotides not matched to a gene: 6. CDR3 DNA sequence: TGTGCCAGCAGTTACCCGCTAGCGGGAATGGATACGCAGTATTTT. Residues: CASSYPLAGMDTQYF.

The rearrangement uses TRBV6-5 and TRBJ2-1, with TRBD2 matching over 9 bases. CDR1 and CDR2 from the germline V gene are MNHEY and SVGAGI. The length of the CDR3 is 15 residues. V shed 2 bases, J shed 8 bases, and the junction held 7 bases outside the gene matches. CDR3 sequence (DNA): TGTGCCAGCAGTTACGTTGCGGGAGGGCGGGATGAGCAGTTCTTC. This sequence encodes CASSYVAGGRDEQFF.

The CDR3 nucleotides are TGTGCCAGTAACCCGGGACAGTTTAACTATGGCTACACCTTC. This gives the protein CASNPGQFNYGYTF. The chain has TRBV19 and TRBJ1-2; TRBD1 matches at 7 bases. CDR3 length: 14 amino acids. V shed 7 bases and J 1 base; nucleotides not matched to a gene: 6. From germline, CDR1 is LNHDA and CDR2 SQIVND (reference sequence). Looking up the rest from reference TRBV19 and TRBJ1-2 gives the full variable domain: DGGITQSPKYLFRKEGQNVTLSCEQNLNHDAMYWYRQDPGQGLRLIYYSQIVNDFQKGDIAEGYSVSREKKESFPLTVTSAQKNPTAFYLCASNPGQFNYGYTFGSGTRLTVV.

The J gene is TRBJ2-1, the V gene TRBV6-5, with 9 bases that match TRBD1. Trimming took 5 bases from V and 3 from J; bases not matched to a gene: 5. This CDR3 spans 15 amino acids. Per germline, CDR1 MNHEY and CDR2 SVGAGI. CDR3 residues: CASSQGQGLYNEQFF. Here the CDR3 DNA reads TGTGCCAGCAGTCAGGGACAGGGCCTCTACAATGAGCAGTTCTTC.

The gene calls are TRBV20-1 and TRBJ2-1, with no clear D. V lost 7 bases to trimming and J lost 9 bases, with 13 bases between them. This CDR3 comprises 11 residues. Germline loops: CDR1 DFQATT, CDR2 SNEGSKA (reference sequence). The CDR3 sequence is CSVPLGSEQFF. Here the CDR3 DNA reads TGCAGTGTTCCCCTGGGCAGTGAGCAGTTCTTC.

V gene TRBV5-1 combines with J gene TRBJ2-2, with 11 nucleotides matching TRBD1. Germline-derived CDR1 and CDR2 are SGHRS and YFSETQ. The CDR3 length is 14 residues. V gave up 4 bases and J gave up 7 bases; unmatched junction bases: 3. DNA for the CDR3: TGCGCCAGCAGCCCCGGGACAGGGGGCGGGGAGCTGTTTTTT. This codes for CASSPGTGGGELFF.

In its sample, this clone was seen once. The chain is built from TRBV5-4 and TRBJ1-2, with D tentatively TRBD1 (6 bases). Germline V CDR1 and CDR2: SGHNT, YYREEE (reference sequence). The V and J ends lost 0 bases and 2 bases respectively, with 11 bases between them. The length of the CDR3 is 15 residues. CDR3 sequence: CASSLGGTPNYGYTF. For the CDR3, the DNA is TGTGCCAGCAGCTTGGGGGGGACACCAAACTATGGCTACACCTTC. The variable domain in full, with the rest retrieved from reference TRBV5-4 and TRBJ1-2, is ETGVTQSPTHLIKTRGQQVTLRCSSQSGHNTVSWYQQALGQGPQFIFQYYREEENGRGNFPPRFSGLQFPNYSSELNVNALELDDSALYLCASSLGGTPNYGYTFGSGTRLTVV.

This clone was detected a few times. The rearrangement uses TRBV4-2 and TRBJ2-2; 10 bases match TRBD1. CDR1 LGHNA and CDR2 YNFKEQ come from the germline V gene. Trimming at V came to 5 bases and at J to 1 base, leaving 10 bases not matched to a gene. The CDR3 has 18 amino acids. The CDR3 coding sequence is TGTGCCAGCAGCGCCGAACCGACAGGGGGCTTGAACACCGGGGAGCTGTTTTTT. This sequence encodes CASSAEPTGGLNTGELFF.

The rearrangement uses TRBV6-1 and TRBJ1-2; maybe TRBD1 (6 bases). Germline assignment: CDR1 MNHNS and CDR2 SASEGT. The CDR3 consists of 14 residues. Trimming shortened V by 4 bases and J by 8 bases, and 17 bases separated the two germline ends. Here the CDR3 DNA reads TGTGCCAGCAGTGCCCGGTTGGCAGGGGACGGCTACACCTTC. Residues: CASSARLAGDGYTF.

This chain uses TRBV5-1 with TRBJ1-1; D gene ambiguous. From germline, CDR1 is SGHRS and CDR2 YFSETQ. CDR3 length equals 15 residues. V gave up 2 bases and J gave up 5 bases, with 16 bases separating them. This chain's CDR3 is CASSFRSELMTEAFF. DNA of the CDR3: TGCGCCAGCAGCTTTCGGTCAGAGCTGATGACTGAAGCTTTCTTT.

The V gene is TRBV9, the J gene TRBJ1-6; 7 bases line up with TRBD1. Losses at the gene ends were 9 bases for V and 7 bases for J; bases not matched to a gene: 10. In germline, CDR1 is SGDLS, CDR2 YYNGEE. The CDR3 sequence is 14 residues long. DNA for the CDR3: TGTGCCATCTCGGTGGGGACAGCCAATTCACCCCTCCACTTT. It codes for CAISVGTANSPLHF.

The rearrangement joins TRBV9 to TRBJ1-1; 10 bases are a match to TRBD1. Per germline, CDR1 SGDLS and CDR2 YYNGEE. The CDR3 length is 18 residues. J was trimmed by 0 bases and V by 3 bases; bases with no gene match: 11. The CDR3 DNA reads TGTGCCAGCAGCGGGATCCCGGGACAGGGGACCATGAACACTGAAGCTTTCTTT. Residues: CASSGIPGQGTMNTEAFF.

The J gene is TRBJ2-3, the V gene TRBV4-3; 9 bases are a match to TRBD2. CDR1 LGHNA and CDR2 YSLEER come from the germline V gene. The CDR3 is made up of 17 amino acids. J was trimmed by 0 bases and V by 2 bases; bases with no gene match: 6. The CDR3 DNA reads TGCGCCAGCAGCCAACAGCCTCTAGCGGGAAGCACAGATACGCAGTATTTT. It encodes CASSQQPLAGSTDTQYF.

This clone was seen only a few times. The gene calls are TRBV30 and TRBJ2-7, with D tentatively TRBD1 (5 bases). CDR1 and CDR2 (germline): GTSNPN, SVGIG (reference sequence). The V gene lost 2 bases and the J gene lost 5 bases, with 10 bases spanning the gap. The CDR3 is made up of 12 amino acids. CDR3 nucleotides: TGTGCCTGGAGTAGGGGTGCCCACGAGCAGTACTTC. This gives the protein CAWSRGAHEQYF.

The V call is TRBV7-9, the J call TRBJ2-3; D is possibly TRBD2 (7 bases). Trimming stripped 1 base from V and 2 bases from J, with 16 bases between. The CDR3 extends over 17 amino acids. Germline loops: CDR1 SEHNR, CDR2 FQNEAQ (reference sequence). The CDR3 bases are TGTGCCAGCAGCTTAGTACGGGGGGCTAGCCTCACAGATACGCAGTATTTT. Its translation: CASSLVRGASLTDTQYF.

The DNA for the CDR3 is TGTGCCAGCAGCACGCGACAGGGAGGTACCGGGGAGCTGTTTTTT. This gives the protein CASSTRQGGTGELFF. The chain uses TRBV7-2 and TRBJ2-2, with a tentative D call TRBD1 (7 bases). This CDR3 is built from 15 residues. The germline V gene has CDR1 SGHTA and CDR2 FQGNSA. The V and J ends lost 5 bases and 5 bases respectively, with 15 bases between them.

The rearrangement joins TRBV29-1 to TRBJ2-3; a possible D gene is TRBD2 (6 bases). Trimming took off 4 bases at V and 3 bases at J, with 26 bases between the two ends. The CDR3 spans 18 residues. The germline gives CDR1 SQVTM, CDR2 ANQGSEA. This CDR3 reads CSVAARPLIAGGTDTQYF. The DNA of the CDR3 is TGCAGCGTTGCCGCCCGACCCCTTATAGCCGGGGGTACAGATACGCAGTATTTT.

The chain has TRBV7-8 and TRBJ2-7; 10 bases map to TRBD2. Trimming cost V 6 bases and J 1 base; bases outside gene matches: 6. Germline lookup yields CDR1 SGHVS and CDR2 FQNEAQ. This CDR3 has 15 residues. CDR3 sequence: CASSRTSGNSYEQYF. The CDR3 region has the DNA TGTGCCAGCAGTAGAACTAGCGGGAATTCCTACGAGCAGTACTTC.

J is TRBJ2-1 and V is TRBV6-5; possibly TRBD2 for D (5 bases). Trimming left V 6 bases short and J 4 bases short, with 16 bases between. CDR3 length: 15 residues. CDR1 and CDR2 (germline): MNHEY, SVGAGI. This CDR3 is CASRRGLGSYNEQFF. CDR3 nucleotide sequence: TGTGCCAGCAGAAGAGGACTGGGCTCGTACAATGAGCAGTTCTTC.

CDR3: CASSSSLTSGRYEQYF. The DNA of the CDR3 is TGCGCCAGCAGCTCCTCCTTGACTAGCGGCCGCTACGAGCAGTACTTC. The chain uses TRBV5-1 and TRBJ2-7; 9 bases are a match to TRBD2. V lost 3 bases, J lost 3 bases, and 10 bases stayed unmatched. This CDR3 contains 16 residues. CDR1 is SGHRS and CDR2 is YFSETQ in the germline V gene.

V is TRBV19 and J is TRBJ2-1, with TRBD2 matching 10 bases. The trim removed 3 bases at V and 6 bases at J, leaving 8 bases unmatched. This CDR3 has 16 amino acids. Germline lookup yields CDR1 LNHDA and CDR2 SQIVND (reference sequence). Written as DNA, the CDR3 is TGTGCCAGTAGTATCGCGGCTAGCGGGAGTTTCAATGAGCAGTTCTTC. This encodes CASSIAASGSFNEQFF.

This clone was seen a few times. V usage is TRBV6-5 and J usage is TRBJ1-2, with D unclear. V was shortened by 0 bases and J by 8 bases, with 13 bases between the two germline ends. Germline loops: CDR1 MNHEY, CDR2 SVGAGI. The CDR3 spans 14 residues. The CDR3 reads CASSYSRILSGYTF. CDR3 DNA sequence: TGTGCCAGCAGTTACTCCCGGATTTTGAGCGGCTACACCTTC.

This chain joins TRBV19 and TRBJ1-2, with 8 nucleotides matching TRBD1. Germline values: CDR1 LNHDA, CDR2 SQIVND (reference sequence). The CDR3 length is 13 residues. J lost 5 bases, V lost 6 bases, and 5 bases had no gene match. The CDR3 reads CASSTTGGYGYTF. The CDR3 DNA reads TGTGCCAGTAGCACCACAGGGGGGTATGGCTACACCTTC.